The rows below give T cell receptor beta chains drawn from one sample of a study of shared clonotypes between healthy human individuals. Data came from immunoSEQ multiplex PCR; TCRdb stores just in-frame clones and leaves some out. Of fewer than 1 million clones listed, around 96% are singletons. The sample was naive CD8+ T cells sorted from blood. The origin of the receptors is a young man in good health. The CDR3 runs from the conserved cysteine through the conserved F or W. The D gene is left open where the match is weak. Size is omitted from some rows. Given values are once, few, many or a class for expanded clones.

NA,TRBV7-9,NA,TRBJ1-3,TGTGCCAGCAGCCCAGGTGGGACCCTAGACACCATATATTTT,CASSPGGTLDTIYF
NA,TRBV11-3,TRBD2,TRBJ2-2,TGTGCCAGCAGCCCGCGACTAGCAGGGACCGGGGAGCTGTTTTTT,CASSPRLAGTGELFF
NA,TRBV7-2,NA,TRBJ2-7,TGTGCCAGCAGCATAACCGACAGACGCCACGAGCAGTACTTC,CASSITDRRHEQYF
NA,TRBV5-5,NA,TRBJ2-7,TGTGCCAGCAGCTTGACAGGGAGAGCCGAGCAGTACTTC,CASSLTGRAEQYF
NA,TRBV27,NA,TRBJ2-7,TGTGCCAGCAGTCCGTCAAGGTCCTACGAGCAGTACTTC,CASSPSRSYEQYF
NA,TRBV5-4,NA,TRBJ2-1,TGTGCCAGCAGCTTGGAGCTTGAAGCCTACAATGAGCAGTTCTTC,CASSLELEAYNEQFF
NA,TRBV30,NA,TRBJ1-1,TGTGCCTGGAGTATGCCAGGGAAATTTTTGTGGGCTTTCTTT,CAWSMPGKFLWAFF
NA,TRBV28,NA,TRBJ2-1,TGTGCCAGCAGTGCCCCGGACTTCCGCTCCTACAATGAGCAGTTCTTC,CASSAPDFRSYNEQFF
NA,TRBV28,TRBD2,TRBJ2-5,TGTGCCAGCAGTTCCCCCGGAGGGTTAGCGGGAGTGGGAGAGACCCAGTACTTC,CASSSPGGLAGVGETQYF
NA,TRBV29-1,NA,TRBJ1-1,TGCAGCGTTGGGCGGGTGGGCACTGAAGCTTTCTTT,CSVGRVGTEAFF
once,TRBV28,TRBD1,TRBJ1-1,TGTGCCAGCAGTTTATGGGACAGGGGGCGAGGGAGGAACACTGAAGCTTTCTTT,CASSLWDRGRGRNTEAFF
NA,TRBV7-8,TRBD1,TRBJ2-2,TGTGCCAGCAGCTTACCTGGGACAGGGGGTTCCACCGGGGAGCTGTTTTTT,CASSLPGTGGSTGELFF
NA,TRBV27,NA,TRBJ2-1,TGTGCCAGCAGTTTTTACCGGGACACATACAATGAGCAGTTCTTC,CASSFYRDTYNEQFF
NA,TRBV10-2,NA,TRBJ1-1,TGCGCCAGGGAGGCGGGGAACACTGAAGCTTTCTTT,CAREAGNTEAFF
NA,TRBV27,TRBD1,TRBJ1-5,TGTGCCAGCAGTCCCGGGACAGGGGGCCTACAGCCCCAGCATTTT,CASSPGTGGLQPQHF
once,TRBV9,NA,TRBJ2-1,TGTGCCAGCAGCGTAGCGGACGTGGGGGTCACTGAGCAGTTCTTC,CASSVADVGVTEQFF
NA,TRBV13,TRBD2,TRBJ2-1,TGTGCCAGCAGCCCGGGACTAGACTACAATGAGCAGTTCTTC,CASSPGLDYNEQFF
NA,TRBV27,NA,TRBJ1-5,TGTGCCAGCAGTCAGGGACTTAGCAATCAGCCCCAGCATTTT,CASSQGLSNQPQHF
once,TRBV29-1,NA,TRBJ2-7,TGCAGCGCAGGACAGTGGGACGAGCAGTACTTC,CSAGQWDEQYF
NA,TRBV5-1,TRBD1,TRBJ1-2,TGCGCCAGCAGCACCGGGACAGGGGTCTACTATGGCTACACCTTC,CASSTGTGVYYGYTF
NA,TRBV6-1,TRBD1,TRBJ2-7,TGTGCCAGCAGTCCTAGGGACAGGGTACCCTACGAGCAGTACTTC,CASSPRDRVPYEQYF
NA,TRBV7-9,NA,TRBJ2-3,TGTGCCAGCAGCTTCCACAGGGGGGGTGGAGATACGCAGTATTTT,CASSFHRGGGDTQYF
NA,TRBV29-1,NA,TRBJ2-5,TGCAGCGTTGAAGCCCGCAGCCGGGAGACCCAGTACTTC,CSVEARSRETQYF
NA,TRBV19,NA,TRBJ1-1,TGTGCCAGTATTAGGGGATCGGTCACTGAAGCTTTCTTT,CASIRGSVTEAFF
NA,TRBV5-1,NA,TRBJ2-3,TGCGCCAGCAGCTTGTTAGGGGGCACAGATACGCAGTATTTT,CASSLLGGTDTQYF
once,TRBV14,NA,TRBJ1-2,TGTGCCAGCAGCCAAGGGACACCATATGGCTACACCTTC,CASSQGTPYGYTF
NA,TRBV9,NA,TRBJ2-3,TGTGCCAGCAGCCTAAAGGGACGAAGCACAGATACGCAGTATTTT,CASSLKGRSTDTQYF
NA,TRBV4-1,NA,TRBJ2-7,TGCGCCAGCAGCCAAGAGGCTTGGTACGAGCAGTACTTC,CASSQEAWYEQYF
NA,TRBV7-9,NA,TRBJ1-1,TGTGCCAGCAGCTTAGAAGAGCAGGTGAACACTGAAGCTTTCTTT,CASSLEEQVNTEAFF
NA,TRBV21-1,NA,TRBJ2-7,TGTGCCAGCAGTCATGAAGTGCGACTAGCGTTCTACGAGCAGTACTTC,CASSHEVRLAFYEQYF
NA,TRBV2,TRBD1,TRBJ1-1,TGTGCCAGCAGAACCGTCCAGGGGGGCACTGAAGCTTTCTTT,CASRTVQGGTEAFF
NA,TRBV7-6,NA,TRBJ1-1,TGTGCCAGCAGCTTATGGGAAGGGAAGAACACTGAAGCTTTCTTT,CASSLWEGKNTEAFF
once,TRBV18,TRBD2,TRBJ2-5,TGTGCCAGCTCAAGACTAGCGGAAGAGACCCAGTACTTC,CASSRLAEETQYF
NA,TRBV6-6,NA,TRBJ2-3,TGTGCCAGCCTTCTCAGCTTCACAGATACGCAGTATTTT,CASLLSFTDTQYF
once,TRBV6-6,TRBD1,TRBJ2-7,TGTGCCAGCAGTTACTCCGGGACAGGGAACTACGAGCAGTACTTC,CASSYSGTGNYEQYF
NA,TRBV5-4,NA,TRBJ1-1,TGTGCCAGCAGCTTAAACACTGAAGCTTTCTTT,CASSLNTEAFF
NA,TRBV7-9,NA,TRBJ1-1,TGTGCCAGCAGCTTACAGCCCACTGAAGCTTTCTTT,CASSLQPTEAFF
NA,TRBV14,NA,TRBJ2-5,TGTGCCAGCAGCCAAGATTTGGGGCCTATGGAGACCCAGTACTTC,CASSQDLGPMETQYF
NA,TRBV27,NA,TRBJ2-3,TGTGCCAGCAGTTTCGACCGGTTATCAGATACGCAGTATTTT,CASSFDRLSDTQYF
NA,TRBV28,TRBD1,TRBJ1-3,TGTGCCAGCAGTCCCGGACAGGGTAATTTGGACACCATATATTTT,CASSPGQGNLDTIYF
NA,TRBV2,NA,TRBJ2-7,TGTGCCAGCAGTGGGGTCGAGCAGTACTTC,CASSGVEQYF
NA,TRBV30,TRBD1,TRBJ2-1,TGTGCCTGGAGTGTTGGGACAGGGACGAATGAGCAGTTCTTC,CAWSVGTGTNEQFF
NA,TRBV7-2,NA,TRBJ1-2,TGTGCCAGCAGCTTTGGTAGATACAATGGCTACACCTTC,CASSFGRYNGYTF
once,TRBV11-2,NA,TRBJ2-3,TGTGCCAGCAGCTTATCATCCAGTGGGGCGGATACGCAGTATTTT,CASSLSSSGADTQYF
NA,TRBV7-9,TRBD2,TRBJ2-7,TGTGCCAGCAGCGACCCGAAGAAGCGGGAGTCCTCCTACGAGCAGTACTTC,CASSDPKKRESSYEQYF
NA,TRBV7-2,NA,TRBJ2-7,TGTGCCAGCAGCTTAGCGGTGGGAGAGCGATCCTACGAGCAGTACTTC,CASSLAVGERSYEQYF
NA,TRBV28,NA,TRBJ2-3,TGTGCCAGCAGTCCCCTTTCGACTGCAGATACGCAGTATTTT,CASSPLSTADTQYF
NA,TRBV7-2,NA,TRBJ2-7,TGTGCCAGCAGCTTAGGGCTCAAATCCTACGAGCAGTACTTC,CASSLGLKSYEQYF
NA,TRBV29-1,TRBD2,TRBJ2-1,TGCAGCGTTGATTTTCGTTTAGCGGGAGTACTCAATGAGCAGTTCTTC,CSVDFRLAGVLNEQFF
once,TRBV7-3,NA,TRBJ2-7,TGTGCCAGCAGCTTGTTTAAGGGATACGAGCAGTACTTC,CASSLFKGYEQYF
NA,TRBV29-1,TRBD2,TRBJ2-3,TGCAGCGTTCCGACTAGCGGGGGCTACACAGATACGCAGTATTTT,CSVPTSGGYTDTQYF
NA,TRBV10-2,TRBD2,TRBJ2-7,TGCGCCAGCACGGGACTAGCGGGGACCTACGAGCAGTACTTC,CASTGLAGTYEQYF
NA,TRBV7-9,NA,TRBJ2-2,TGTGCCAGCAGCCCCCCAGGGCTCGGGGAGCTGTTTTTT,CASSPPGLGELFF
NA,TRBV5-4,NA,TRBJ1-1,TGTGCCAGCAGCTTGGTCGCCGATCACACTGAAGCTTTCTTT,CASSLVADHTEAFF
NA,TRBV7-6,NA,TRBJ1-3,TGTGCCAGCAGCCCCTACTACGGGGGGCGGATCTCTGGAAACACCATATATTTT,CASSPYYGGRISGNTIYF
NA,TRBV28,NA,TRBJ2-7,TGTGCCAGCAGTAACTATCAGGGACACCAGTACTTC,CASSNYQGHQYF
NA,TRBV14,NA,TRBJ1-5,TGTGCCAGCAGCCAGGGACTAGGGCCCCAGCATTTT,CASSQGLGPQHF
NA,TRBV5-1,TRBD1,TRBJ2-3,TGCGCCAGCAGCTCAGGGACAGAGAGCACAGATACGCAGTATTTT,CASSSGTESTDTQYF